The 23 T cell receptor beta chains presented below share a single source sample, sequenced in a study of blood T cell repertoires in COVID-19. Assay used: immunoSEQ multiplex PCR; TCRdb lists only in-frame clones, some missing. Of about 330,000 clones in the sample, approximately 84% were seen once. Specimen: PBMCs or T cells enriched from blood (not recorded which). The receptors were gathered from a woman in her 30s who had recovered from COVID-19.

This chain uses TRBV4-1 with TRBJ1-2; possibly TRBD1 for D (5 bases). CDR3 size: 16 residues. Trimming shortened V by 0 bases and J by 3 bases, and 14 bases separated the two germline ends. In germline, CDR1 is MGHRA, CDR2 YSYEKL. CDR3 region: CASSQDGGGSDYGYTF. CDR3 coding DNA: TGCGCCAGCAGCCAAGATGGGGGGGGTTCGGACTATGGCTACACCTTC.

The chain has TRBV19 and TRBJ1-6; D possibly corresponds to TRBD1 (6 bases). This CDR3 has 16 residues. Germline lookup yields CDR1 LNHDA and CDR2 SQIVND (reference sequence). Trimming cost V 5 bases and J 6 bases, with 17 bases left between them. CDR3: CASSPQGSTPNSPLHF. CDR3 DNA sequence: TGTGCCAGTAGTCCACAGGGCAGTACCCCTAATTCACCCCTCCACTTT.

The chain links TRBV19 to TRBJ1-5; 10 nucleotides match TRBD1. The CDR3 is 14 residues long. From germline, CDR1 is LNHDA and CDR2 SQIVND (reference sequence). The V and J ends lost 7 bases and 2 bases, in that order; junction bases with no gene match: 2. As DNA, the CDR3 is TGTGCCAGTAATGGACAGGGGGGCAATCAGCCCCAGCATTTT. This translates into CASNGQGGNQPQHF.

The chain combines TRBV2 with TRBJ2-3; D is uncertain. CDR3 length: 15 residues. V lost 4 bases, J lost 1 base, and 12 bases lay in between. In germline, CDR1 is SNHLY, CDR2 FYNNEI. CDR3 nucleotides: TGTGCCAGCAGTGTACAGAACGTCGGCACAGATACGCAGTATTTT. Its translation is CASSVQNVGTDTQYF.

The rearrangement uses TRBV5-6 and TRBJ2-7; 8 bases map to TRBD1. The V gene's germline CDR1 is SGHDT and CDR2 YYEEEE. V shed 0 bases and J 2 bases; nucleotides not matched to a gene: 4. The CDR3 extends over 15 amino acids. CDR3 residues: CASSLGTGSPYEQYF. The CDR3 nucleotides are TGTGCCAGCAGCTTGGGGACAGGGTCCCCCTACGAGCAGTACTTC.

The chain carries TRBV13 and TRBJ1-4, with TRBD1 matching over 10 bases. CDR1 is PRHDT and CDR2 is FYEKMQ in the germline V gene (reference sequence). J gave up 7 bases and V 3 bases, and 11 bases lay outside the gene matches. The CDR3 covers 17 residues. The CDR3 DNA reads as TGTGCCAGCAGCTTCCGGACAGGGGGTTCCGGGGGTGAAAAACTGTTTTTT. This encodes CASSFRTGGSGGEKLFF.

The chain carries TRBV30 and TRBJ1-3; no clear D gene. CDR3 length equals 13 residues. V lost 4 bases to trimming and J lost 0 bases, with 7 bases between them. In germline, CDR1 is GTSNPN, CDR2 SVGIG (reference sequence). The CDR3 sequence is CAWKWSSGNTIYF. In DNA, the CDR3 is TGTGCCTGGAAATGGAGCTCTGGAAACACCATATATTTT.

A note on this clone: The sample carries other DNA sequences with the same CDR3. The chain recombines TRBV13 with TRBJ2-2; the D gene is possibly TRBD1 (5 bases). This CDR3 contains 16 residues. V gave up 6 bases and J gave up 3 bases, with 17 bases separating them. Germline V lookup: CDR1 PRHDT, CDR2 FYEKMQ (reference sequence). CDR3 amino acids: CASSSVGFRDTGELFF. CDR3 DNA: TGTGCCAGCAGTTCGGTGGGGTTCAGGGACACCGGGGAGCTGTTTTTT. Supplemented by reference TRBV13 and TRBJ2-2, the full variable domain reads AAGVIQSPRHLIKEKRETATLKCYPIPRHDTVYWYQQGPGQDPQFLISFYEKMQSDKGSIPDRFSAQQFSDYHSELNMSSLELGDSALYFCASSSVGFRDTGELFFGEGSRLTVL.

In regard to this clone: The sample holds other DNA sequences that translate to the same CDR3. The V call is TRBV5-1, the J call TRBJ1-4, with 7 nucleotides matching TRBD1. The CDR3 consists of 15 residues. The germline CDR1 and CDR2 sequences are SGHRS and YFSETQ. Unmatched junction bases numbered 3, after V lost 0 bases and J lost 4 bases. The CDR3 sequence: CASSLGDRDNEKLFF. The CDR3 nucleotides are TGCGCCAGCAGCTTGGGGGACAGAGATAATGAAAAACTGTTTTTT.

The CDR3 DNA is TGTGCCAGCAGCACAGGGACAGGTTATGGCTACACCTTC. This translates into CASSTGTGYGYTF. The chain couples TRBV7-2 to TRBJ1-2; 8 bases match TRBD1. This CDR3 has 13 residues. Germline V lookup: CDR1 SGHTA, CDR2 FQGNSA. The V segment lost 5 bases and the J segment 5 bases; nucleotides outside the gene matches: 4.

The rearrangement links TRBV7-6 to TRBJ2-5, with 10 nucleotides matching TRBD2. The CDR3 is 15 residues long. The V gene end was trimmed by 4 bases and the J gene end by 2 bases; junction bases not matched to a gene: 4. Germline V CDR1 and CDR2: SGHVS, FNYEAQ. For the CDR3, the DNA is TGTGCCAGCAGCTCTAGCGGGGGCTTTCAAGAGACCCAGTACTTC. This codes for CASSSSGGFQETQYF.

The V call is TRBV5-1, the J call TRBJ2-3; TRBD2 agrees at 14 bases. The germline gives CDR1 SGHRS, CDR2 YFSETQ. The trim removed 3 bases at V and 6 bases at J, leaving 3 bases unmatched. The CDR3 covers 15 residues. For the CDR3, the DNA is TGCGCCAGCAGCTCGGGACTAGCGGGGGCGGATACGCAGTATTTT. Translated, it gives CASSSGLAGADTQYF.

The chain uses TRBV3-1 (or the pseudogene TRBV3-2) and TRBJ2-3; 13 bases line up with TRBD2. J was trimmed by 0 bases and V by 0 bases; bases with no gene match: 3. This CDR3 region has 18 residues. From germline, CDR1 is LGHDT and CDR2 YNNKEL (reference sequence). CDR3 nucleotides: TGTGCCAGCAGCCAAGAGGGGACTAGCGGGACAAGCACAGATACGCAGTATTTT. Translating it yields CASSQEGTSGTSTDTQYF.

The chain carries TRBV5-4 and TRBJ2-3; tentatively, D is TRBD2 (6 bases). The CDR3 loop spans 16 amino acids. Germline lookup yields CDR1 SGHNT and CDR2 YYREEE (reference sequence). The V and J ends lost 1 base and 3 bases respectively, with 15 bases between them. The CDR3 DNA sequence: TGTGCCAGCAGCTTGACGGTGGGGGGACTGACAGATACGCAGTATTTT. This encodes CASSLTVGGLTDTQYF.

The chain uses TRBV2 and TRBJ1-2; D perhaps matches TRBD1 (5 bases). The CDR3 loop spans 14 amino acids. V gave up 5 bases and J gave up 1 base, with 11 bases separating them. The germline V gene has CDR1 SNHLY and CDR2 FYNNEI. CDR3 sequence: CASSPGTDNYGYTF. In DNA, the CDR3 is TGTGCCAGCAGTCCCGGGACTGATAACTATGGCTACACCTTC.

The rearrangement uses TRBV3-1 (or the pseudogene TRBV3-2) and TRBJ1-2; 8 nucleotides match TRBD1. CDR1 is LGHDT and CDR2 is YNNKEL in the germline V gene (reference sequence). This CDR3 region has 13 residues. After removal of 4 bases from V and 4 bases from J, the junction contained 2 bases not matched to a gene. DNA for the CDR3: TGTGCCAGCAGCCTCAGGGGGCTCTATGGCTACACCTTC. This codes for CASSLRGLYGYTF.

V gene TRBV6-1 combines with J gene TRBJ1-4; tentatively, D is TRBD1 (5 bases). The germline V gene has CDR1 MNHNS and CDR2 SASEGT. This CDR3 comprises 13 residues. Trimming removed 0 bases from V and 14 bases from J, with 13 bases in between. The CDR3 loop is CASSEALGAGLFF. CDR3 sequence (DNA): TGTGCCAGCAGTGAAGCGCTAGGGGCCGGGCTGTTTTTT.

This clone was seen just once. The chain is built from TRBV6-5 and TRBJ1-5, with D possibly TRBD1 on 6 matching bases. Germline-derived CDR1 and CDR2 are MNHEY and SVGAGI. CDR3 size: 14 residues. The V end was cut by 4 bases, the J end by 0 bases, with 7 bases between. CDR3 nucleotide sequence: TGTGCCAGCAGTTGGACAGCTAGCAATCAGCCCCAGCATTTT. Amino acid sequence: CASSWTASNQPQHF.

This clone occurred once. CDR3 in amino acids: CASSLGDRGEETQYF. The CDR3 bases are TGTGCCAGCAGCTTAGGGGACAGGGGGGAAGAGACCCAGTACTTC. V is TRBV11-3 and J is TRBJ2-5, with TRBD1 matching over 11 bases. Trimming cost V 1 base and J 3 bases; bases outside gene matches: 1. This CDR3 has 15 residues. CDR1 SGHNT and CDR2 YENEEA come from the germline V gene.

V gene TRBV2 combines with J gene TRBJ2-5; D perhaps matches TRBD1 (6 bases). Germline CDR1 reads SNHLY; CDR2 reads FYNNEI. Trimming removed 2 bases from V and 3 bases from J, with 13 bases in between. CDR3 length: 15 amino acids. This CDR3 is CASSERGQREETQYF. DNA for the CDR3: TGTGCCAGCAGTGAACGCGGACAGCGCGAAGAGACCCAGTACTTC.

This rearrangement joins TRBV7-9 to TRBJ1-5; maybe TRBD1 (6 bases). The CDR3 extends over 14 amino acids. The germline V gene has CDR1 SEHNR and CDR2 FQNEAQ (reference sequence). Trimming removed 1 base at V and 7 bases at J, with 11 bases between. CDR3 bases: TGTGCCAGCAGCTTAGACAGGGCGGGCCAGCCCCAGCATTTT. This sequence encodes CASSLDRAGQPQHF.

J is TRBJ1-4 and V is TRBV5-6; TRBD1 agrees at 9 bases. Trimming took 4 bases from V and 1 from J; bases not matched to a gene: 5. Germline CDR1 is SGHDT and CDR2 is YYEEEE. The CDR3 length is 16 residues. The chain's CDR3 is CASSRTGVGTNEKLFF. The CDR3 region has the DNA TGTGCCAGCAGCCGGACAGGGGTCGGAACTAATGAAAAACTGTTTTTT.

The chain joins TRBV19 to TRBJ1-6, with 8 nucleotides matching TRBD1. J was trimmed by 5 bases and V by 2 bases; bases with no gene match: 2. The CDR3 spans 15 residues. Germline CDR1 LNHDA, CDR2 SQIVND (reference sequence). The CDR3 is CASSIKTGDNSPLHF. DNA for the CDR3: TGTGCCAGTAGTATAAAGACAGGGGATAATTCACCCCTCCACTTT.